The 10 T cell receptor beta chains in this list originate from one sample, sequenced in a study of T cell repertoires in cytomegalovirus infection. TCRdb reprocessed the reads via MiXCR and lists one record per CDR3 protein. Of more than 200,000 distinct CDR3 sequences listed, less than 9.5% were seen once; the top ten hold roughly 15%. The sequencing sample was made of PBMCs. The receptors were sampled from a human donor in good health (CMV status not recorded). Some clones in this sample may be carry-over from other donors' samples.

This clonotype was counted many times. The chain employs TRBV7-2 and TRBJ2-1; TRBD2 matches 14 bases. The germline V gene encodes CDR1 SGHTA and CDR2 FQGNSA. The CDR3 sequence is 16 residues long. The V gene end was trimmed by 3 bases and the J gene end by 6 bases; junction bases not matched to a gene: 4. CDR3 in DNA: TGTGCCAGCAGCTTCCAGGGACTAGCGGGGGCCAATGAGCAGTTCTTC. Translating gives CASSFQGLAGANEQFF.

The table lists this clonotype with many counts. The CDR3 loop reads CASSLQAGYEQYF. CDR3 nucleotides: TGTGCCAGCAGCTTACAAGCGGGCTACGAGCAGTACTTC. The chain uses TRBV7-2 and TRBJ2-7; tentative D call: TRBD2 (6 bases). The germline CDR1 and CDR2 sequences are SGHTA and FQGNSA. This CDR3 is 13 amino acids long. Between the trimmed V and J ends, which lost 2 bases and 3 bases, there was a span of 8 bases.

This clonotype was seen a few times. This chain joins TRBV15 and TRBJ2-2; the D is unclear. Germline V gene lookup returns CDR1 LNHNV and CDR2 YYDKDF (reference sequence). V lost 0 bases to trimming and J lost 2 bases, with 7 bases between them. The CDR3 has 15 amino acids. CDR3 DNA sequence: TGTGCCACCAGCAGAGAGACATCAAACACCGGGGAGCTGTTTTTT. It yields the protein CATSRETSNTGELFF. Combining the CDR3 with reference TRBV15 and TRBJ2-2 gives the whole variable domain DAMVIQNPRYQVTQFGKPVTLSCSQTLNHNVMYWYQQKSSQAPKLLFHYYDKDFNNEADTPDNFQSRRPNTSFCFLDIRSPGLGDTAMYLCATSRETSNTGELFFGEGSRLTVL.

This chain uses TRBV7-9 with TRBJ2-7, with D possibly TRBD1 on 6 matching bases. Looked up from germline, CDR1 is SEHNR and CDR2 is FQNEAQ (reference sequence). The CDR3 extends over 15 amino acids. Trimming pared 5 bases from V and 0 bases from J, leaving 14 bases between. Here the CDR3 DNA reads TGTGCCAGCAGCGTCACAGGGACCAGCTCCTACGAGCAGTACTTC. Its translation: CASSVTGTSSYEQYF.

The genes are TRBV19 and TRBJ2-5; D uncertain. The V end was cut by 5 bases, the J end by 4 bases, with 17 bases between. CDR3 length: 15 amino acids. The V gene's germline CDR1 is LNHDA and CDR2 SQIVND (reference sequence). The CDR3 nucleotides read TGTGCCAGTAGTTGGCAGGCCGGGCAGCGAGAGACCCAGTACTTC. It codes for CASSWQAGQRETQYF.

The genes are TRBV12-3 or TRBV12-4 and TRBJ1-4; the D is unclear. CDR3 size: 14 residues. The V and J ends lost 3 bases and 0 bases respectively, with 5 bases between them. Here the CDR3 reads CASSFSTTNEKLFF. CDR3 nucleotides: TGTGCCAGCAGTTTCTCCACAACTAATGAAAAACTGTTTTTT.

This clonotype occurred many times. The J gene is TRBJ2-5, the V gene TRBV28; D may be TRBD2 (5 bases). Germline CDR1 and CDR2: MDHEN and SYDVKM. V was clipped by 4 bases and J by 1 base, with 13 bases between them. There are 15 residues in the CDR3. The CDR3 DNA is TGTGCCAGCAGTTCGCCTATCGGGGTCCAAGAGACCCAGTACTTC. The encoded protein is CASSSPIGVQETQYF.

This clonotype was counted many times. This sequence joins TRBV7-2 and TRBJ2-2; no firm D call. CDR1 is SGHTA, CDR2 FQGNSA, per germline. The CDR3 covers 12 residues. V was cut by 8 bases and J by 3 bases, with 7 bases left in between. Here the CDR3 DNA reads TGTGCCAGCGGCACATACACCGGGGAGCTGTTTTTT. Translated, it gives CASGTYTGELFF. Full variable domain (remainder filled in from reference TRBV7-2 and TRBJ2-2): GAGVSQSPSNKVTEKGKDVELRCDPISGHTALYWYRQSLGQGLEFLIYFQGNSAPDKSGLPSDRFSAERTGGSVSTLTIQRTQQEDSAVYLCASGTYTGELFFGEGSRLTVL.

This clonotype was found many times. V and J are TRBV6-1 and TRBJ2-7, with 7 bases identical to TRBD2. The CDR3 runs to 14 residues. V gave up 6 bases and J gave up 0 bases; unmatched junction bases: 5. CDR1 and CDR2 from the germline V gene are MNHNS and SASEGT. As DNA, the CDR3 is TGTGCCAGCAGCCTAGCGGCTACCTCCTACGAGCAGTACTTC. Its translation: CASSLAATSYEQYF.

This clonotype was counted ten times or more. This rearrangement joins TRBV19 to TRBJ2-4, with 7 nucleotides matching TRBD1. The CDR3 runs 16 residues. Germline lookup yields CDR1 LNHDA and CDR2 SQIVND (reference sequence). The ends lost 1 base at V and 0 bases at J; junction bases unmatched: 3. CDR3 sequence reads: CASSIGTGVAKNIQYF. CDR3 sequence (DNA): TGTGCCAGTAGTATAGGTACAGGGGTAGCCAAAAACATTCAGTACTTC.